This is a list of T cell receptor beta chains from one sample in a study of blood T cell repertoires in COVID-19. Here immunoSEQ multiplex PCR was the method, and the copy in TCRdb shows in-frame clones only, minus some. The data contain almost 250,000 clones, about nine tenths of them singletons. The sample taken for sequencing was peripheral blood. The receptors originated from a woman aged 60-75 years who had recovered from COVID-19. CDR3s include the opening cysteine and the closing phenylalanine or tryptophan. Each record gives: J gene, V gene, D gene, clone size, CDR3 protein, CDR3 DNA. The D gene is left open where the match is weak. Clone size is given for some rows only: seen once, a few or many times, or a class if the clone is expanded.

TRBJ1-4 TRBV7-8 . . CASSLVVGGPSTNEKLFF TGTGCCAGCAGCTTAGTAGTTGGGGGCCCCTCAACTAATGAAAAACTGTTTTTT
TRBJ1-2 TRBV28 . . CASNELAEPFSTF TGTGCCAGTAATGAGCTGGCGGAGCCTTTTAGCACCTTC
TRBJ2-1 TRBV4-3 . few CASSQGVGGGRGNEQFF TGCGCCAGCAGCCAAGGGGTAGGCGGAGGCCGCGGCAATGAGCAGTTCTTC
TRBJ2-6 TRBV7-2 TRBD2 . CASSSPLAGGLSGANVLTF TGTGCCAGCAGCTCCCCCCTAGCGGGGGGCCTTTCTGGGGCCAACGTCCTGACTTTC
TRBJ1-5 TRBV9 . once CASSVSGLGGAVYQPQHF TGTGCCAGCAGCGTATCAGGTTTAGGGGGGGCGGTATATCAGCCCCAGCATTTT
TRBJ2-1 TRBV24-1 TRBD2 . CATCTGGSYNEQFF TGTGCCACCTGTACGGGGGGGTCGTACAATGAGCAGTTCTTC
TRBJ1-5 TRBV27 . . CASSPASTGSQPQHF TGTGCCAGCAGTCCTGCTTCGACAGGCAGTCAGCCCCAGCATTTT
TRBJ2-7 TRBV27 TRBD2 . CASSPPGGVYEQYF TGTGCCAGCAGTCCCCCGGGGGGGGTCTACGAGCAGTACTTC
TRBJ1-1 TRBV6-5 TRBD1 . CASSYSHRGDTEAFF TGTGCCAGCAGTTACTCGCACAGGGGGGACACTGAAGCTTTCTTT
TRBJ1-4 TRBV5-4 TRBD1 . CASSLGDRVPFGKLFF TGTGCCAGCAGCCTCGGTGACAGGGTCCCTTTTGGGAAACTGTTTTTT
TRBJ1-3 TRBV18 . . CASSPLGPQNGNTIYF TGTGCCAGCTCACCATTGGGGCCCCAGAATGGAAACACCATATATTTT
TRBJ2-2 TRBV7-9 . . CASSPTGTGELFF TGTGCCAGCAGCCCTACAGGGACCGGGGAGCTGTTTTTT
TRBJ1-2 TRBV4-1 . . CASSLLGAIGGGYTF TGCGCCAGCAGCCTCCTGGGGGCCATTGGGGGTGGCTACACCTTC
TRBJ2-7 TRBV7-9 . . CASSTRQSSYEQYF TGTGCCAGCAGCACCCGACAGTCTTCCTACGAGCAGTACTTC
TRBJ2-2 TRBV5-8 TRBD2 . CASSLRLAGAMNTGELFF TGTGCCAGCAGCTTGAGGCTAGCGGGGGCCATGAACACCGGGGAGCTGTTTTTT
TRBJ2-7 TRBV5-4 . . CASSFGQGSSYEQYF TGTGCCAGCAGCTTTGGGCAGGGGAGCTCCTACGAGCAGTACTTC
TRBJ1-2 TRBV5-1 . few CASSPSGGVNYGYTF TGCGCCAGCAGCCCCTCAGGAGGGGTTAACTATGGCTACACCTTC
TRBJ1-2 TRBV5-4 . . CASKGGGAFGYTF TGTGCCAGCAAAGGGGGGGGCGCCTTTGGCTACACCTTC
TRBJ2-1 TRBV28 TRBD1 few CASRTGQGTYNEQFF TGTGCCAGCAGAACGGGACAGGGGACCTACAATGAGCAGTTCTTC
TRBJ1-4 TRBV11-1 . once CASSLGSRANEKLFF TGTGCCAGCAGCTTAGGGAGCCGGGCTAATGAAAAACTGTTTTTT
TRBJ2-7 TRBV19 . . CATQRQDPYEQYF TGTGCCACCCAAAGACAGGACCCCTACGAGCAGTACTTC
TRBJ2-1 TRBV5-1 TRBD2 . CASSLGTSGGAWNNEQFF TGCGCCAGCAGCTTGGGGACTAGCGGGGGGGCGTGGAACAATGAGCAGTTCTTC
TRBJ2-5 TRBV9 TRBD2 . CASSFSAGGEETQYF TGTGCCAGCAGCTTTTCAGCGGGGGGGGAGGAGACCCAGTACTTC
TRBJ1-2 TRBV3-1/TRBV3-2 . . CASSQVDRAYGYTF TGTGCCAGCAGCCAAGTCGACAGAGCCTATGGCTACACCTTC
TRBJ2-7 TRBV11-2 . . CASSPLYEQYF TGTGCCAGCAGCCCCCTCTACGAGCAGTACTTC
TRBJ1-2 TRBV6-1 . . CASSEADYGYTF TGTGCCAGCAGTGAGGCCGACTATGGCTACACCTTC